These T cell receptor beta chains were read from a single sample in a study of human T cells and chemical hapten exposure. TCRdb itself ran the RACE reads through MiXCR, one entry per CDR3 protein. This table has some 180,000 distinct CDR3 sequences, 20% to 25% appearing once. The specimen was whole blood, collected in connection with sensitization to the hapten diphenylcyclopropenone (DPC). These TCRs come from a woman between 50 and 59 years old with alopecia areata. Some clones in this sample may be carry-over from other donors' samples. CDR3s include the opening cysteine and the closing phenylalanine or tryptophan.

v_gene: TRBV6-1; j_gene: TRBJ2-3; CDR3aa: CASSESSSLGGGTQYF
v_gene: TRBV7-9; j_gene: TRBJ2-2; CDR3aa: CASTTGDGELFF
v_gene: TRBV29-1; j_gene: TRBJ2-2; CDR3aa: CSVEWSGVGSGELFF
v_gene: TRBV20-1; j_gene: TRBJ2-1; CDR3aa: CSASGGRAGNEQFF
v_gene: TRBV27; j_gene: TRBJ1-5; CDR3aa: CASSSQGQLNQPQHF
v_gene: TRBV15; j_gene: TRBJ2-5; CDR3aa: CATSNLGETQYF
v_gene: TRBV5-1; j_gene: TRBJ2-7; CDR3aa: CASSSGTGTYEQYF
v_gene: TRBV7-9; j_gene: TRBJ1-1; CDR3aa: CASSSQNRDEAFF
v_gene: TRBV7-9; j_gene: TRBJ2-2; CDR3aa: CASSLRDGTGELFF
v_gene: TRBV20-1; j_gene: TRBJ2-3; CDR3aa: CSAREPTRGTDTQYF